This is a list of T cell receptor beta chains from one sample in a study of cytomegalovirus exposure and HLA in healthy donors. Repertoires were generated with immunoSEQ multiplex PCR, while TCRdb's copy carries only in-frame clones and drops some. The sample includes more than 110,000 clones, around 75% of them seen just once. Specimen: PBMCs. These receptors were collected from a female donor in good health and CMV-seronegative. The CDR3 runs from the conserved cysteine through the conserved F or W. Fields, in order: J gene, D gene, V gene, clone size, CDR3 DNA, CDR3 protein. The D gene is left open where the match is weak. Part of the rows lack a size; the others show once, few, many or a class for expanded clones.

j_call: TRBJ2-7; d_call: TRBD1; v_call: TRBV30; clone_size: NA; cdr3_nt: TGTGCCTGGGCCGGGACAGGGATCTCCTACGAGCAGTACTTC; cdr3_aa: CAWAGTGISYEQYF
j_call: TRBJ2-3; d_call: TRBD2; v_call: TRBV29-1; clone_size: NA; cdr3_nt: TGCAGCGTAAAATATTGGACTAGCGGGAACACAGATACGCAGTATTTT; cdr3_aa: CSVKYWTSGNTDTQYF
j_call: TRBJ1-1; d_call: NA; v_call: TRBV19; clone_size: NA; cdr3_nt: TGTGCCAGTAGTATAGATCTATACCCCGGGGGGAACACTGAAGCTTTCTTT; cdr3_aa: CASSIDLYPGGNTEAFF
j_call: TRBJ1-4; d_call: NA; v_call: TRBV30; clone_size: NA; cdr3_nt: TGTGCCTGGAGTGTAGGAGGGGTGAGGGAAAAACTGTTTTTT; cdr3_aa: CAWSVGGVREKLFF
j_call: TRBJ1-3; d_call: TRBD1; v_call: TRBV5-5; clone_size: NA; cdr3_nt: TGTGCCAGCAGAACGGGACAGGGGGTCTCTGGAAACACCATATATTTT; cdr3_aa: CASRTGQGVSGNTIYF
j_call: TRBJ1-2; d_call: NA; v_call: TRBV5-6; clone_size: NA; cdr3_nt: TGTGCCAGCAGCTTGGACCCCAGGGTGTCCTACTATGGCTACACCTTC; cdr3_aa: CASSLDPRVSYYGYTF
j_call: TRBJ1-1; d_call: NA; v_call: TRBV18; clone_size: NA; cdr3_nt: TGTGCCAGCTCACCCAATAGAACCAGGGCCCTTAACACTGAAGCTTTCTTT; cdr3_aa: CASSPNRTRALNTEAFF
j_call: TRBJ1-2; d_call: NA; v_call: TRBV4-1; clone_size: NA; cdr3_nt: TGCGCCAGCAGCTCTAGGATCAAACTGGAAGGCTACACCTTC; cdr3_aa: CASSSRIKLEGYTF
j_call: TRBJ1-5; d_call: NA; v_call: TRBV6-6; clone_size: few; cdr3_nt: TGTGCCAGCAGTCCTCTAGAGGGAAGCAATCAGCCCCAGCATTTT; cdr3_aa: CASSPLEGSNQPQHF
j_call: TRBJ2-7; d_call: NA; v_call: TRBV11-2; clone_size: NA; cdr3_nt: TGTGCCAGCAGCTTAGATACGGGGGAGATAACCTACGAGCAGTACTTC; cdr3_aa: CASSLDTGEITYEQYF
j_call: TRBJ2-3; d_call: NA; v_call: TRBV27; clone_size: NA; cdr3_nt: TGTGCCAGCAGTTTCAGCGGCGGAACTAGCACAGATACGCAGTATTTT; cdr3_aa: CASSFSGGTSTDTQYF
j_call: TRBJ2-5; d_call: TRBD2; v_call: TRBV29-1; clone_size: NA; cdr3_nt: TGCAGCGTTGACAGCGGGAGGGGGGAGACCCAGTACTTC; cdr3_aa: CSVDSGRGETQYF
j_call: TRBJ1-2; d_call: NA; v_call: TRBV6-1; clone_size: once; cdr3_nt: TGTGCCAGCAGTGGAAAGGGGGGGTTGAACTATGGCTACACCTTC; cdr3_aa: CASSGKGGLNYGYTF
j_call: TRBJ2-7; d_call: NA; v_call: TRBV19; clone_size: NA; cdr3_nt: TGTGCCAGTACAAGTGGGGCCTCCTACGAGCAGTACTTC; cdr3_aa: CASTSGASYEQYF
j_call: TRBJ2-3; d_call: TRBD2; v_call: TRBV6-5; clone_size: NA; cdr3_nt: TGTGCCAGCAGGGGGCGGGAGGGAGTAGATACGCAGTATTTT; cdr3_aa: CASRGREGVDTQYF
j_call: TRBJ2-5; d_call: NA; v_call: TRBV5-1; clone_size: NA; cdr3_nt: TGCGCCAGCAGCTTGAGTCCTAGCATGGAGACCCAGTACTTC; cdr3_aa: CASSLSPSMETQYF
j_call: TRBJ2-5; d_call: NA; v_call: TRBV5-1; clone_size: NA; cdr3_nt: TGCGCCAGCAGCGTGGGCTACTCCAGGCAGACCCAGTACTTC; cdr3_aa: CASSVGYSRQTQYF
j_call: TRBJ2-7; d_call: NA; v_call: TRBV7-2; clone_size: NA; cdr3_nt: TGTGCCAGCAGCTTAGAGCTAGTCTACGAGCAGTACTTC; cdr3_aa: CASSLELVYEQYF
j_call: TRBJ2-5; d_call: NA; v_call: TRBV11-3; clone_size: NA; cdr3_nt: TGTGCCAGCAGTACATCGGGAGAGACCCAGTACTTC; cdr3_aa: CASSTSGETQYF
j_call: TRBJ2-1; d_call: NA; v_call: TRBV5-1; clone_size: few; cdr3_nt: TGCGCCAGCAGCTTGGGACTTCCCCACAATGAGCAGTTCTTC; cdr3_aa: CASSLGLPHNEQFF
j_call: TRBJ2-7; d_call: TRBD2; v_call: TRBV9; clone_size: once; cdr3_nt: TGTGCCAGCAGCCCGAGAACTAGCGGGAGCTCCTACGAGCAGTACTTC; cdr3_aa: CASSPRTSGSSYEQYF
j_call: TRBJ2-7; d_call: TRBD1; v_call: TRBV27; clone_size: once; cdr3_nt: TGTGCCAGCAGTTTCCGGGACAGGCGGTACGAGCAGTACTTC; cdr3_aa: CASSFRDRRYEQYF
j_call: TRBJ1-2; d_call: TRBD1; v_call: TRBV28; clone_size: NA; cdr3_nt: TGTGCCAGCAGAACAGGGGTAGATGGGGGCTACACCTTC; cdr3_aa: CASRTGVDGGYTF
j_call: TRBJ2-3; d_call: TRBD2; v_call: TRBV11-3; clone_size: NA; cdr3_nt: TGTGCCAGCAGCTCCTCTAGCGGTGAGGGCACAGATACGCAGTATTTT; cdr3_aa: CASSSSSGEGTDTQYF
j_call: TRBJ1-1; d_call: TRBD1; v_call: TRBV28; clone_size: NA; cdr3_nt: TGTGCCAGCAGACGTAACAGGGGGCGACTGAACACTGAAGCTTTCTTT; cdr3_aa: CASRRNRGRLNTEAFF
j_call: TRBJ2-7; d_call: NA; v_call: TRBV11-3; clone_size: NA; cdr3_nt: TGTGCCAGCAGCTGGGTGGAGGGGACTGGCGAGCAGTACTTC; cdr3_aa: CASSWVEGTGEQYF
j_call: TRBJ2-1; d_call: NA; v_call: TRBV5-1; clone_size: NA; cdr3_nt: TGCGCCAGCAGCTTGGACGCGTACAATGAGCAGTTCTTC; cdr3_aa: CASSLDAYNEQFF
j_call: TRBJ2-5; d_call: TRBD2; v_call: TRBV11-1; clone_size: NA; cdr3_nt: TGTGCCAGCAGCTTCGGGACTAGAGGCCAAGAGACCCAGTACTTC; cdr3_aa: CASSFGTRGQETQYF
j_call: TRBJ2-1; d_call: NA; v_call: TRBV7-6; clone_size: NA; cdr3_nt: TGTGCCAGCAGTGGGGGAGGATATTACAATGAGCAGTTCTTC; cdr3_aa: CASSGGGYYNEQFF
j_call: TRBJ2-7; d_call: TRBD1; v_call: TRBV7-2; clone_size: NA; cdr3_nt: TGTGCCAGCAGCTCCCCCCGACAGGGAACCTACGAGCAGTACTTC; cdr3_aa: CASSSPRQGTYEQYF
j_call: TRBJ2-7; d_call: TRBD1; v_call: TRBV11-3; clone_size: NA; cdr3_nt: TGTGCCAGCAGCCCCGACAGGGGTTCCTACGAGCAGTACTTC; cdr3_aa: CASSPDRGSYEQYF
j_call: TRBJ2-7; d_call: NA; v_call: TRBV5-8; clone_size: once; cdr3_nt: TGTGCCAGCAGCTTGCAGGGGCTCTACGAGCAGTACTTC; cdr3_aa: CASSLQGLYEQYF
j_call: TRBJ2-5; d_call: NA; v_call: TRBV6-1; clone_size: NA; cdr3_nt: TGTGCCAGCGGACAAGGCCACACCCAGTACTTC; cdr3_aa: CASGQGHTQYF
j_call: TRBJ2-7; d_call: NA; v_call: TRBV5-1; clone_size: NA; cdr3_nt: TGCGCCAGCAGCTTGGGTGGTGCGGGACGCGAGCAGTACTTC; cdr3_aa: CASSLGGAGREQYF
j_call: TRBJ2-1; d_call: NA; v_call: TRBV20-1; clone_size: NA; cdr3_nt: TGCAGTGCCCCGTATTACAATGAGCAGTTCTTC; cdr3_aa: CSAPYYNEQFF
j_call: TRBJ2-1; d_call: NA; v_call: TRBV9; clone_size: NA; cdr3_nt: TGTGCCAGCAGCTTCTCCTCGAGCGACAATGAGCAGTTCTTC; cdr3_aa: CASSFSSSDNEQFF
j_call: TRBJ1-5; d_call: TRBD1; v_call: TRBV7-2; clone_size: few; cdr3_nt: TGTGCCAGCAGCTTAGGCGGGACAGGGAACAATCAGCCCCAGCATTTT; cdr3_aa: CASSLGGTGNNQPQHF
j_call: TRBJ2-3; d_call: TRBD2; v_call: TRBV5-1; clone_size: NA; cdr3_nt: TGCGCCAGCAGCTTCGGGGGGGCTAGCACAGATACGCAGTATTTT; cdr3_aa: CASSFGGASTDTQYF
j_call: TRBJ2-7; d_call: TRBD1; v_call: TRBV29-1; clone_size: few; cdr3_nt: TGCAGCGTCTCCGGGACAGGGAACTACGAGCAGTACTTC; cdr3_aa: CSVSGTGNYEQYF
j_call: TRBJ2-5; d_call: NA; v_call: TRBV19; clone_size: few; cdr3_nt: TGTGCCAGTAGTAGCGGGACCGCTGGGGAGACCCAGTACTTC; cdr3_aa: CASSSGTAGETQYF